The 20 T cell receptor beta chains given below trace back to one sample, sequenced in a study of CD8 T cells in ankylosing spondylitis. TCRdb called the 5' RACE reads again in MiXCR, with one record for every CDR3 protein. The table lists roughly 120,000 distinct CDR3 sequences, around 7% of them singletons. The sample taken for sequencing was blood, either unsorted or a sorted T cell fraction (not recorded which). The receptor set was obtained from a male donor with ankylosing spondylitis or in good health (not recorded which).

This clonotype showed up many times. The chain recombines TRBV29-1 with TRBJ1-2; D possibly corresponds to TRBD1 (5 bases). Germline CDR1 SQVTM, CDR2 ANQGSEA. This CDR3 contains 15 residues. With 6 bases removed from V and 0 bases from J, the gap between germline ends came to 17 bases. The CDR3 loop is CSVSLGVGANYGYTF. DNA of the CDR3: TGCAGCGTCTCCCTAGGGGTAGGGGCTAACTATGGCTACACCTTC.

This clonotype was seen ten or more times. The V gene is TRBV20-1, the J gene TRBJ2-1; 9 nucleotides line up with TRBD1. CDR1 and CDR2 from the germline V gene are DFQATT and SNEGSKA (reference sequence). The CDR3 loop spans 13 amino acids. V lost 6 bases and J lost 7; bases outside the gene matches: 7. CDR3: CSAPTGGGNEQFF. DNA of the CDR3: TGCAGTGCCCCGACAGGGGGTGGGAATGAGCAGTTCTTC.

This clonotype was counted ten times or more. The chain combines TRBV5-1 with TRBJ2-1; TRBD2 agrees at 12 bases. This CDR3 contains 14 residues. Germline V gene data show CDR1 as SGHRS and CDR2 as YFSETQ. Losses at the gene ends were 1 base for V and 12 bases for J; bases not matched to a gene: 5. The CDR3 coding sequence is TGCGCCAGCAGCTTGAGACTAGCGGGAGACCTGCAGTTCTTC. Translating gives CASSLRLAGDLQFF.

This clonotype was seen at least ten times. V is TRBV12-3 or TRBV12-4 and J is TRBJ2-2; 8 bases fit TRBD1. The V segment lost 4 bases and the J segment 1 base; nucleotides outside the gene matches: 2. The CDR3 runs to 15 residues. CDR3 protein: CASSSGTGNTGELFF. CDR3 in DNA: TGTGCCAGCAGTTCCGGGACAGGGAACACCGGGGAGCTGTTTTTT.

The table lists this clonotype with many counts. The CDR3 DNA is TGCGCCAGCAGCCAAGATCCAGGGGTGGTTGACGAGCAGTACTTC. Residues: CASSQDPGVVDEQYF. The V call is TRBV4-3, the J call TRBJ2-7; D is possibly TRBD1 (6 bases). Per the germline V gene, CDR1 is LGHNA and CDR2 is YSLEER. The V gene lost 0 bases and the J gene lost 5 bases, with 14 bases spanning the gap. The CDR3 is made up of 15 amino acids.

This clonotype was seen ten or more times. The V and J genes are TRBV20-1 and TRBJ2-5; 12 nucleotides align to TRBD2. Germline V gives CDR1 DFQATT, CDR2 SNEGSKA (reference sequence). The CDR3 covers 14 residues. CDR3 protein: CRSRLAGDPETQYF. In DNA form, the CDR3 reads TGCAGATCCCGACTAGCGGGAGACCCGGAGACCCAGTACTTC.

This clonotype was seen repeatedly, ten times or more. The chain carries TRBV5-1 and TRBJ2-7, with 7 bases lining up with TRBD1. V lost 0 bases to trimming and J lost 3 bases; unmatched junction nucleotides: 6. CDR1 and CDR2 from the germline V gene are SGHRS and YFSETQ. CDR3 size: 15 residues. In DNA, the CDR3 is TGCGCCAGCAGCTTGGAAGGACAGGTCCTCTACGAGCAGTACTTC. Translating it yields CASSLEGQVLYEQYF.

This clonotype was observed many times. This sequence joins TRBV7-6 and TRBJ2-7; D may be TRBD1 (5 bases). This CDR3 has 14 amino acids. Trimming shortened V by 2 bases and J by 5 bases, and 13 bases separated the two germline ends. Germline CDR1 SGHVS, CDR2 FNYEAQ. In nucleotides, the CDR3 is TGTGCCAGCAGCTTAAAGGGGTTGGGTCACGAGCAGTACTTC. Protein: CASSLKGLGHEQYF.

In its sample, this clonotype was seen many times. This chain joins TRBV20-1 and TRBJ1-1; 7 bases are shared with TRBD1. CDR3 size: 14 residues. With V trimmed by 7 bases and J by 2 bases, 10 bases remained unmatched. Germline lookup yields CDR1 DFQATT and CDR2 SNEGSKA (reference sequence). The CDR3 nucleotides read TGCAGTGTTTTAAAAGGACAGGTCAACACTGAAGCTTTCTTT. Its translation is CSVLKGQVNTEAFF.

This clonotype has at least ten counts. CDR3 in amino acids: CSAREYRGLRETQYF. The CDR3 DNA sequence: TGCAGTGCTAGGGAGTACAGGGGGCTTAGGGAGACCCAGTACTTC. The chain carries TRBV20-1 and TRBJ2-5, with 9 bases aligning to TRBD1. V lost 3 bases, J lost 5 bases, and 10 bases stayed unmatched. Germline V gives CDR1 DFQATT, CDR2 SNEGSKA (reference sequence). The CDR3 has 15 amino acids.

In this sample, this clonotype turned up a few times. This chain uses TRBV6-2 or TRBV6-3 with TRBJ2-6; 16 nucleotides line up with TRBD2. CDR3 size: 23 residues. Germline trimming cut 4 bases from V and 0 bases from J; bases unmatched to any gene: 15. The germline gives CDR1 MNHEY, CDR2 SVGEGT. The CDR3 DNA sequence: TGTGCCAGCAGTTCCCCGACCGGGACTAGCGGGAGGGCCTTCCCCTCTGGGGCCAACGTCCTGACTTTC. Its translation is CASSSPTGTSGRAFPSGANVLTF.

This clonotype turned up a few times. This rearrangement joins TRBV5-1 to TRBJ2-3; possibly TRBD2 for D (6 bases). The CDR3 runs 16 residues. Trimming took off 4 bases at V and 6 bases at J, with 21 bases between the two ends. Germline loops: CDR1 SGHRS, CDR2 YFSETQ. As DNA, the CDR3 is TGCGCCAGCAGCCTTTACGGCGGGGAGGTCCAGGATACGCAGTATTTT. Translation: CASSLYGGEVQDTQYF.

V and J are TRBV3-1 and TRBJ1-5, with 7 positions matching TRBD1. CDR3 size: 14 residues. Germline values: CDR1 LGHDT, CDR2 YNNKEL (reference sequence). V was pared by 5 bases and J by 6 bases, with 7 bases of the junction left unmatched. CDR3 loop: CASSAHDRAQPQHF. Here the CDR3 DNA reads TGTGCCAGCAGCGCGCACGACAGGGCTCAGCCCCAGCATTTT.

This clonotype came up many times. The chain employs TRBV29-1 and TRBJ1-3, with 7 positions matching TRBD1. The ends lost 4 bases at V and 2 bases at J; junction bases unmatched: 2. Germline loops: CDR1 SQVTM, CDR2 ANQGSEA. This CDR3 has 13 residues. The CDR3, as DNA: TGCAGCGTTGCGCAGGGGGCTGGAAACACCATATATTTT. Encoded protein: CSVAQGAGNTIYF.

This clonotype was counted ten times or more. The chain is built from TRBV7-2 and TRBJ1-5, with 8 positions matching TRBD1. With V trimmed by 1 base and J by 1 base, 0 bases remained unmatched. The CDR3 has 15 residues. CDR1 and CDR2 (germline): SGHTA, FQGNSA. The chain's CDR3 is CASSLGDRSNQPQHF. CDR3 nucleotides: TGTGCCAGCAGCTTAGGGGACAGGAGCAATCAGCCCCAGCATTTT.

This clonotype was seen at least ten times. The chain couples TRBV20-1 to TRBJ2-1, with TRBD2 identical over 11 bases. The V gene end was trimmed by 3 bases and the J gene end by 7 bases; junction bases not matched to a gene: 5. The CDR3 is 14 amino acids. Germline CDR1 and CDR2: DFQATT and SNEGSKA (reference sequence). The CDR3 nucleotides are TGCAGTGCTAGTAGGCCTAGCGGGAGGAATGAGCAGTTCTTC. It specifies CSASRPSGRNEQFF.

This clonotype has ten or more counts. The genes are TRBV10-2 and TRBJ1-1; no firm D call. V was pared by 6 bases and J by 1 base, with 6 bases between. CDR3 length equals 12 residues. The germline V gene encodes CDR1 WSHSY and CDR2 SAAADI. This CDR3 is CASSAGNTEAFF. The CDR3 nucleotides are TGCGCCAGCAGCGCCGGGAACACTGAAGCTTTCTTT.

In regard to this clonotype: This may be a read error: a much more frequent sequence differs by one nucleotide. The J gene is TRBJ2-7, the V gene TRBV30; 7 bases match TRBD1. This CDR3 region has 13 residues. Germline assignment: CDR1 GTSNPN and CDR2 SVGIG (reference sequence). The J segment lost 0 bases and the V segment lost 5 bases, leaving 4 bases of the junction unmatched. CDR3 in DNA: TGTGCCTGGCTGACAGGGAACTCCTACGAGCAGTACTTC. This gives the protein CAWLTGNSYEQYF.

This clonotype was detected only a few times. The chain links TRBV7-2 to TRBJ2-5; the D is unclear. With 2 bases removed from V and 5 bases from J, the gap between germline ends came to 12 bases. The CDR3 has 14 amino acids. Germline assignment: CDR1 SGHTA and CDR2 FQGNSA. CDR3 protein: CASSLSALGETQYF. The CDR3 nucleotides are TGTGCCAGCAGCTTATCGGCCTTGGGGGAGACCCAGTACTTC.

The rearrangement joins TRBV12-3 or TRBV12-4 to TRBJ2-7; D perhaps matches TRBD1 (6 bases). V was clipped by 6 bases and J by 6 bases, with 12 bases between them. The CDR3 has 12 residues. The CDR3 region has the DNA TGTGCCAGCAGCCCAGGGGTGCGCGAGCAGTACTTC. It codes for CASSPGVREQYF.